These 32 T cell receptor beta chains share one sample of origin, sequenced in a study of T cell clonality in common variable immunodeficiency. TCRdb keeps only in-frame clones here, not all; method: immunoSEQ multiplex PCR. The sample is made up of 40,000 to 50,000 clones, none counted only once. Sample: peripheral blood mononuclear cells. Receptors were obtained from a person between 18 and 69 years old in good health.

This clone has at least ten counts. The CDR3 end lies 3 residues beyond the end of the read and is filled in from the germline J gene. The J gene is TRBJ1-6, the V gene TRBV10-3, with 10 bases lining up with TRBD1. V gave up 6 bases and J gave up 7 bases; unmatched junction bases: 6. CDR1 and CDR2 from the germline V gene are ENHRY and SYGVKD. This CDR3 is built from 15 residues. The sequenced part of the CDR3 DNA is TGTGCCATCAGGGATGACAGGGGGCCGAATTCACCC. Protein: CAIRDDRGPNSP. The entire CDR3 protein is CAIRDDRGPNSPLHF.

This clone was found many times. The CDR3 is cut off 3 residues early in the read; its end comes from the germline J gene. The genes are TRBV6-1 and TRBJ2-5; 12 nucleotides match TRBD1. This CDR3 has 15 residues. The germline V gene has CDR1 MNHNS and CDR2 SASEGT. Losses at the gene ends were 4 bases for V and 4 bases for J; bases not matched to a gene: 4. CDR3: CASSGDRGRAETQYF. The sequenced CDR3 bases are TGTGCCAGCAGTGGGGACAGGGGGCGAGCAGAGACC.

This clone was recorded many times. The read comes to an end 3 residues before the CDR3 does, leaving the germline J gene to fill in the end. The sample holds other DNA sequences that translate to the same CDR3. The rearrangement links TRBV20-1 to TRBJ1-5; weak D call: TRBD1 (5 bases). Trimming left V 6 bases short and J 7 bases short, with 16 bases between. Germline CDR1 reads DFQATT; CDR2 reads SNEGSKA (reference sequence). This CDR3 has 13 residues. The sequenced CDR3 bases are TGCAGTGCCCGCGGAGGGGTCGGCCAGCCC. Its protein product is CSARGGVGQP. The entire CDR3 protein is CSARGGVGQPQHF.

This clone was detected ten times or more. The DNA ends 3 residues before the CDR3 does, and the rest of the CDR3 is filled in from the germline J gene. The rearrangement joins TRBV5-1 to TRBJ1-6, with D perhaps matching TRBD1 (5 bases). The germline V and J ends were trimmed by 0 bases and 10 bases, with 11 bases remaining between them. There are 14 residues in the CDR3. Germline values: CDR1 SGHRS, CDR2 YFSETQ. CDR3 DNA (partial): TGCGCCAGCAGCTTGGACCTCAGGGTCTCACCC. Amino acid sequence: CASSLDLRVSP. The complete CDR3 protein is CASSLDLRVSPLHF.

This clone was detected many times. The CDR3 extends 3 residues past the end of the read, so its final part is completed from the germline J gene. V gene TRBV5-6 combines with J gene TRBJ2-5; TRBD1 is a possible D gene (6 bases). Trimming removed 4 bases from V and 3 bases from J, with 10 bases in between. The CDR3 is 13 residues long. The germline gives CDR1 SGHDT, CDR2 YYEEEE. The covered CDR3 bases are TGTGCCAGCAGCCGGAACAGGGAAGAGACC. It specifies CASSRNREET. In full, the CDR3 is CASSRNREETQYF.

This clone occurred many times. The missing CDR3 end, 3 residues past where the read stops, is filled in from the germline J gene. The genes are TRBV7-2 and TRBJ1-2; D unresolved. Germline CDR1 and CDR2: SGHTA and FQGNSA. V was clipped by 4 bases and J by 2 bases, with 8 bases between them. The length of the CDR3 is 13 residues. CDR3 bases read: TGTGCCAGCAGCTCCGGTCCCAACTATGGC. This encodes CASSSGPNYG. The full CDR3 protein reads CASSSGPNYGYTF. Looking up the rest from reference TRBV7-2 and TRBJ1-2 gives the full variable domain: GAGVSQSPSNKVTEKGKDVELRCDPISGHTALYWYRQSLGQGLEFLIYFQGNSAPDKSGLPSDRFSAERTGGSVSTLTIQRTQQEDSAVYLCASSSGPNYGYTFGSGTRLTVV.

This clone showed up many times. The read terminates 3 residues before the CDR3 end, so the remaining end is supplied by the germline J gene. The rearrangement joins TRBV12-5 to TRBJ2-1; D gene ambiguous. This CDR3 is built from 12 residues. Germline V gives CDR1 LGHNT, CDR2 FRNRAP. V was trimmed by 5 bases and J by 9 bases, leaving 11 bases between them. The covered CDR3 bases are TGTGCTAGTGGTATACCTCCGGTTGAG. Its translation: CASGIPPVE. The entire CDR3 protein is CASGIPPVEQFF. The entire variable domain, with the rest obtained from reference TRBV12-5 and TRBJ2-1, is as follows: DARVTQTPRHKVTEMGQEVTMRCQPILGHNTVFWYRQTMMQGLELLAYFRNRAPLDDSGMPKDRFSAEMPDATLATLKIQPSEPRDSAVYFCASGIPPVEQFFGPGTRLTVL.

In its sample, this clone was seen many times. The junction departs from the called germline gene at one end, perhaps through a read error. The CDR3 end falls 3 residues outside the read, so it is completed with the germline J gene. The V gene is TRBV4-2, the J gene TRBJ2-3, with 11 bases lining up with TRBD2. CDR3 size: 17 residues. Germline CDR1 reads LGHNA; CDR2 reads YNFKEQ. CDR3 DNA (partial): TGCGCCAGCAGCCAAAACATAGCGGGAGGGGTGGGAGAGACG. Translated: CASSQNIAGGVGET. The whole CDR3 protein is CASSQNIAGGVGETQYF.

This clone was detected many times. The CDR3 end is not reached by the read, which stops 3 residues before it; the germline J gene fills it in. The chain recombines TRBV15 with TRBJ2-7, with 11 nucleotides matching TRBD1. The CDR3 is 15 residues long. With V trimmed by 2 bases and J by 5 bases, 5 bases remained unmatched. Looked up from germline, CDR1 is LNHNV and CDR2 is YYDKDF (reference sequence). CDR3 in amino acids: CATSRRGTGGDEQYF. The CDR3 bases that were read are TGTGCCACCAGCAGAAGGGGGACAGGGGGAGACGAG.

This clone has just a few counts. The read halts 3 residues ahead of the CDR3 end, with the missing end drawn from the germline J gene. The chain joins TRBV2 to TRBJ2-7; 10 positions agree with TRBD1. J was trimmed by 2 bases and V by 6 bases; bases with no gene match: 7. Germline values: CDR1 SNHLY, CDR2 FYNNEI. The CDR3 loop spans 15 amino acids. The sequenced part of the CDR3 DNA is TGTGCCAGCAGCTCTAGGGACAGGGGCGCCTACGAG. This sequence encodes CASSSRDRGAYE. From start to end, the CDR3 is CASSSRDRGAYEQYF.

This clone came up many times. Read coverage stops 3 residues before the CDR3 terminus; the germline J gene supplies the remainder. The chain combines TRBV5-1 with TRBJ2-1; 11 nucleotides agree with TRBD1. Unmatched junction bases numbered 9, after V lost 1 base and J lost 0 bases. Per germline, CDR1 SGHRS and CDR2 YFSETQ. The CDR3 contains 19 residues. The CDR3 protein is CASSLMGQGVSSSYNEQFF. The DNA read from the CDR3 is TGCGCCAGCAGCTTGATGGGACAGGGGGTTTCAAGCTCCTACAATGAG. The full variable domain, with the rest looked up from reference TRBV5-1 and TRBJ2-1, is KAGVTQTPRYLIKTRGQQVTLSCSPISGHRSVSWYQQTPGQGLQFLFEYFSETQRNKGNFPGRFSGRQFSNSRSEMNVSTLELGDSALYLCASSLMGQGVSSSYNEQFFGPGTRLTVL.

This clone was counted ten times or more. The DNA ends 3 residues before the CDR3 does, and the rest of the CDR3 is filled in from the germline J gene. The chain carries TRBV6-1 and TRBJ1-1, with a tentative D call TRBD1 (6 bases). This CDR3 contains 15 residues. Germline V gene data show CDR1 as MNHNS and CDR2 as SASEGT. Here the CDR3 reads CASSELGRGTHEAFF. CDR3 bases read: TGTGCCAGCAGTGAATTGGGTCGTGGGACACACGAA.

This clone has at least ten counts. The CDR3 end falls 3 residues outside the read, so it is completed with the germline J gene. This sequence joins TRBV6-2 or TRBV6-3 and TRBJ2-3; a weak D match, TRBD1 (6 bases). Trimming cost V 7 bases and J 2 bases, with 13 bases left between them. Germline values: CDR1 MNHEY, CDR2 SVGEGT. The CDR3 length is 14 residues. CDR3 DNA (partial): TGTGCCAGCACAACAGGGCTGGTCACAGATACG. Residues: CASTTGLVTDT. The CDR3 in its entirety is CASTTGLVTDTQYF.

This clone was seen repeatedly, ten times or more. The CDR3 end lies 3 residues beyond the end of the read and is filled in from the germline J gene. The rearrangement uses TRBV2 and TRBJ2-1, with 12 bases that match TRBD2. V lost 5 bases, J lost 0 bases, and 11 bases stayed unmatched. CDR1 and CDR2 from the germline V gene are SNHLY and FYNNEI. This CDR3 is 19 amino acids long. CDR3 in amino acids: CASSQGLAGRDSSYNEQFF. The sequenced CDR3 bases are TGTGCCAGCAGTCAAGGACTAGCGGGACGGGATAGCTCCTACAATGAG.

This clone was recorded at least ten times. The DNA ends 3 residues before the CDR3 does, and the rest of the CDR3 is filled in from the germline J gene. The chain employs TRBV5-6 and TRBJ1-2; TRBD1 agrees at 8 bases. The CDR3 length is 14 residues. Germline V CDR1 and CDR2: SGHDT, YYEEEE. The CDR3 loop is CASSFGQGALGYTF. The CDR3 bases that were read are TGTGCCAGCAGCTTCGGGCAGGGGGCGCTGGGC.

This clone was observed at least ten times. CDR3 bases read: TGTGCCAGCAGCTTGGGGCGGGGTCAAGAGACC. Its translation is CASSLGRGQET. The complete CDR3 reads CASSLGRGQETQYF. This rearrangement joins TRBV5-4 to TRBJ2-5, with D possibly being TRBD2 (6 bases). The read comes to an end 3 residues before the CDR3 does, leaving the germline J gene to fill in the end. The CDR3 is 14 amino acids. With 0 bases removed from V and 2 bases from J, the gap between germline ends came to 8 bases. Germline-derived CDR1 and CDR2 are SGHNT and YYREEE (reference sequence).

This clone was counted ten times or more. The read ends 3 residues before the CDR3 terminus; that terminus is restored from the germline J gene. This sequence joins TRBV30 and TRBJ2-7; 8 bases map to TRBD2. J was trimmed by 5 bases and V by 0 bases; bases with no gene match: 9. There are 15 residues in the CDR3. CDR1 and CDR2 (germline): GTSNPN, SVGIG (reference sequence). Partial CDR3 DNA: TGTGCCTGGAGTGTAGGAGCGGGGGATATGGACGAG. Translated, it gives CAWSVGAGDMDE. The CDR3 in its entirety is CAWSVGAGDMDEQYF.

In its sample, this clone was seen many times. The sequence runs out 3 residues before the end of the CDR3; the remainder is reconstructed from the germline J gene. V gene TRBV29-1 combines with J gene TRBJ1-1; maybe TRBD1 (5 bases). Germline V lookup: CDR1 SQVTM, CDR2 ANQGSEA. V was shortened by 7 bases and J by 0 bases, with 15 bases between the two germline ends. CDR3 length: 14 residues. The sequenced part of the CDR3 DNA is TGCAGCGCCTCAGGGAGAAGCATGAACACTGAA. It codes for CSASGRSMNTE. The entire CDR3 is CSASGRSMNTEAFF.

This clone was seen repeatedly, ten times or more. The missing CDR3 end, 3 residues past where the read stops, is filled in from the germline J gene. The chain couples TRBV20-1 to TRBJ2-2; 12 nucleotides agree with TRBD2. From germline, CDR1 is DFQATT and CDR2 SNEGSKA (reference sequence). The V and J ends lost 6 bases and 1 base, in that order; junction bases with no gene match: 6. This CDR3 comprises 16 residues. CDR3 region: CSAGLAGGLNTGELFF. The CDR3 bases that were read are TGCAGTGCAGGGCTAGCGGGGGGGCTGAACACCGGGGAG.

In its sample, this clone was seen a few times. The read ends 3 residues early relative to the CDR3; the germline J gene fills the gap. This chain links TRBV19 with TRBJ2-7; D is perhaps TRBD2 (5 bases). Trimming took off 2 bases at V and 2 bases at J, with 7 bases between the two ends. The length of the CDR3 is 13 residues. CDR1 LNHDA and CDR2 SQIVND come from the germline V gene (reference sequence). Incomplete CDR3 DNA: TGTGCCAGTAGTATAACGGGGACCTACGAG. Translated, it gives CASSITGTYE. The whole CDR3 protein is CASSITGTYEQYF.

This clone was observed at least ten times. The read is 3 residues too short to cover the CDR3 end, so that end is filled in from the germline J gene. The genes are TRBV7-9 and TRBJ2-7, with 9 bases that match TRBD1. The CDR3 contains 15 residues. CDR1 is SEHNR and CDR2 is FQNEAQ in the germline V gene (reference sequence). J gave up 3 bases and V 4 bases, and 7 bases lay outside the gene matches. Incomplete CDR3 DNA: TGTGCCAGCAGCTCCCGGGACAGGGTTTACTACGAG. It is translated as CASSSRDRVYYE. From start to end, the CDR3 is CASSSRDRVYYEQYF.

This clone was observed at least ten times. The read terminates 3 residues before the CDR3 end, so the remaining end is supplied by the germline J gene. The V call is TRBV19, the J call TRBJ2-2; TRBD2 might be the D (6 bases). Germline CDR1 LNHDA, CDR2 SQIVND (reference sequence). The CDR3 totals 15 residues. The V and J ends lost 4 bases and 4 bases respectively, with 13 bases between them. CDR3 DNA, as far as it was read: TGTGCCAGTAGTAGGCGGGACTTACCCACCGGGGAG. Translating gives CASSRRDLPTGE. The full CDR3 sequence reads CASSRRDLPTGELFF.

This clone was counted ten times or more. The CDR3 extends 3 residues past the end of the read, so its final part is completed from the germline J gene. The chain joins TRBV30 to TRBJ2-7; a possible D gene is TRBD1 (6 bases). V gave up 2 bases and J gave up 5 bases, with 10 bases separating them. CDR1 is GTSNPN and CDR2 is SVGIG in the germline V gene (reference sequence). The CDR3 spans 12 residues. CDR3 DNA, as far as it was read: TGTGCCTGGAGTCCTCACAGGGACGAG. Its protein product is CAWSPHRDE. The full-length CDR3 reads as CAWSPHRDEQYF.

The table lists this clone with many counts. From the germline J gene comes the end of the CDR3, since the read stops 3 residues before it. The V and J genes are TRBV10-1 and TRBJ2-3; 7 bases map to TRBD1. Trimming cost V 3 bases and J 4 bases; bases outside gene matches: 10. Germline V gene lookup returns CDR1 WNHNN and CDR2 SYGVQD (reference sequence). This CDR3 has 16 residues. The sequenced CDR3 bases are TGCGCCAGCAGTGAACCTACAGGGGTCGGGTCAGATACG. Its translation: CASSEPTGVGSDT. The whole CDR3 reads CASSEPTGVGSDTQYF.

This clone was detected many times. The CDR3 is cut off 3 residues early in the read; its end comes from the germline J gene. V is TRBV5-4 and J is TRBJ2-1; weak D call: TRBD1 (6 bases). The CDR3 is made up of 14 amino acids. Deletions cut 0 bases from V and 4 bases from J, with 8 bases between. The germline gives CDR1 SGHNT, CDR2 YYREEE (reference sequence). CDR3 bases read: TGTGCCAGCAGCTTGGTAGGGGGTTACAATGAG. Its protein product is CASSLVGGYNE. The full CDR3 reads CASSLVGGYNEQFF.

This clone was observed at least ten times. The observed sequence ends 3 residues before the CDR3 terminus, with the missing tail filled in from the germline J gene. This sample also contains other DNA sequences that code for the same CDR3. The chain couples TRBV10-3 to TRBJ1-3; 7 bases line up with TRBD1. The junction had 2 bases not matched to a gene; V was cut back by 9 bases and J by 0 bases. In germline, CDR1 is ENHRY, CDR2 SYGVKD. The CDR3 sequence is 13 residues long. The CDR3 spells CAIRDSSGNTIYF. The DNA read from the CDR3 is TGTGCCATTAGGGACAGCTCTGGAAACACC.

This clone came up many times. CDR3 region: CASSSRGQINEKLFF. CDR3 DNA (partial): TGTGCCAGCAGCTCCCGCGGACAGATTAATGAAAAA. The chain uses TRBV7-9 and TRBJ1-4; a weak D match, TRBD1 (6 bases). The read gets to within 3 residues of the CDR3 end, and the germline J gene fills in the rest. Trimming pared 4 bases from V and 4 bases from J, leaving 13 bases between. In germline, CDR1 is SEHNR, CDR2 FQNEAQ (reference sequence). The CDR3 totals 15 residues.

Points on this clone: The read ends 3 residues early relative to the CDR3; the germline J gene fills the gap. V gene TRBV7-2 combines with J gene TRBJ2-3; D may be TRBD1 (6 bases). The CDR3 sequence is 13 residues long. Germline values: CDR1 SGHTA, CDR2 FQGNSA. Incomplete CDR3 DNA: TGTGCCAGCAGCTACAGGGTTCAAGAGACG. It codes for CASSYRVQET. The entire CDR3 is CASSYRVQETQYF.

This clone was counted ten times or more. The DNA ends 3 residues before the CDR3 does, and the rest of the CDR3 is filled in from the germline J gene. The V and J genes are TRBV19 and TRBJ2-2; TRBD1 aligns across 7 bases. The CDR3 covers 14 residues. Trimming removed 3 bases from V and 6 bases from J; junction bases left unmatched: 4. Germline lookup yields CDR1 LNHDA and CDR2 SQIVND (reference sequence). The sequenced CDR3 bases are TGTGCCAGTAGTATGCTAGGGGGCGCCGGGGAG. Its protein product is CASSMLGGAGE. The full CDR3 protein is CASSMLGGAGELFF.

This clone has at least ten counts. Sequencing ends 3 residues short of the CDR3 end; the germline J gene provides the rest. The chain has TRBV7-6 and TRBJ2-1, with D tentatively TRBD1 (6 bases). The CDR3 has 15 residues. The ends were cut back, 5 bases at V and 5 bases at J, with 16 bases in the middle. Germline lookup yields CDR1 SGHVS and CDR2 FNYEAQ. The part of the CDR3 DNA that was read is TGTGCCAGCAGCAAGGGGGTGAACACACACAATGAG. This encodes CASSKGVNTHNE. The full CDR3 is CASSKGVNTHNEQFF.

This clone was detected ten times or more. The CDR3 is cut off 3 residues early in the read; its end comes from the germline J gene. J is TRBJ1-2 and V is TRBV20-1, with D possibly being TRBD1 (6 bases). The V end lost 6 bases, the J end lost 6 bases, and 14 bases lay between the germline ends. Germline CDR1 reads DFQATT; CDR2 reads SNEGSKA (reference sequence). The CDR3 totals 12 residues. Incomplete CDR3 DNA: TGCAGTGCCAATCAGAGGACAGATGGC. Amino acid sequence: CSANQRTDG. The entire CDR3 sequence reads CSANQRTDGYTF.

At least ten counts were recorded for this clone. The CDR3 end falls 3 residues outside the read, so it is completed with the germline J gene. The chain combines TRBV18 with TRBJ2-3; 10 nucleotides line up with TRBD2. CDR3 length: 15 residues. V lost 3 bases and J lost 2; bases outside the gene matches: 2. Germline V CDR1 and CDR2: KGHSH, LQKENI. CDR3 DNA, as far as it was read: TGTGCCAGCTCACCGCTAGCGGGGGTCACAGATACG. This codes for CASSPLAGVTDT. The whole CDR3 sequence is CASSPLAGVTDTQYF.